Listed below are T cell receptor beta chains from one sample, sequenced in a study of T cell changes during pregnancy in multiple sclerosis. The assay was immunoSEQ multiplex PCR, and TCRdb's table has in-frame clones only and misses some. Of more than 30,000 clones in the sample, 85% to 90% were seen once. The material was CD4+ T cells from peripheral blood mononuclear cells, obtained in the third trimester of pregnancy. The receptors were sampled from a female donor in good health, enrolled as a control in a pregnancy study. CDR3s include the opening cysteine and the closing phenylalanine or tryptophan. D genes are given only for firm matches. The size entry is marked missing in some rows and otherwise reads once, few, many or a size class.

V gene,clone size,J gene,D gene,CDR3 DNA,CDR3 protein
TRBV4-3,.,TRBJ2-2,TRBD1,TGCGCCAGCAGCCACTCAGGGGGCTTTACCGGGGAGCTGTTTTTT,CASSHSGGFTGELFF
TRBV5-5,few,TRBJ1-1,.,TGTGCCAGCAGCTTGTTCGGGGGGGAAACTGAAGCTTTCTTT,CASSLFGGETEAFF
TRBV5-1,once,TRBJ1-2,.,TGCGCCAGCAGCCCGGGAGAGGTCTATGGCTACACCTTC,CASSPGEVYGYTF
TRBV21-1,.,TRBJ2-3,.,TGTGCCAGCAGCAAAGTGCCAGGGTATGGGGCAGATACGCAGTATTTT,CASSKVPGYGADTQYF
TRBV6-6,.,TRBJ2-3,.,TGTGCCAGCAGTTACTCTCTAGCGCTTAGCACAGATACGCAGTATTTT,CASSYSLALSTDTQYF
TRBV9,.,TRBJ1-2,.,TGTGCCAGCAGCGTAGATTACGGTTCCTATGGCTACACCTTC,CASSVDYGSYGYTF
TRBV6-1,.,TRBJ2-7,TRBD1,TGTGCCAGCAGCCCCGGGACAGGGGACTACGAGCAGTACTTC,CASSPGTGDYEQYF
TRBV30,.,TRBJ1-6,.,TGTGCCTGGAGTGTACAAAGGAGGAGCTCCTATAATTCACCCCTCCACTTT,CAWSVQRRSSYNSPLHF
TRBV9,.,TRBJ1-1,.,TGTGCCAGCAGCGTAGCCCCAGGGGCGATGGGGAACACTGAAGCTTTCTTT,CASSVAPGAMGNTEAFF
TRBV11-3,.,TRBJ2-1,TRBD1,TGTGCCAGCAGCCCGGGGACAGGGGCTAGCGGTGAGCAGTTCTTC,CASSPGTGASGEQFF
TRBV15,.,TRBJ2-6,TRBD1,TGTGCCACCAGCAGAGCGACGGACAGGGGAGTTTTCGGGGCCAACGTCCTGACTTTC,CATSRATDRGVFGANVLTF
TRBV6-5,.,TRBJ2-2,.,TGTGCCAGCAAAACTCGGACATTGAACACCGGGGAGCTGTTTTTT,CASKTRTLNTGELFF
TRBV30,.,TRBJ1-4,TRBD1,TGTGCCTGTTCGTTATGGGACAGGGTTAATGAAAAACTGTTTTTT,CACSLWDRVNEKLFF
TRBV7-2,.,TRBJ2-3,.,TGTGCCAGCAGCTTAGATTCTCGGTATGTCGGCACAGATACGCAGTATTTT,CASSLDSRYVGTDTQYF
TRBV7-8,.,TRBJ1-3,.,TGTGCCAGCAGCTCCTCTGACAGAATCTCTGGAAACACCATATATTTT,CASSSSDRISGNTIYF
TRBV5-6,once,TRBJ2-7,.,TGTGCCAGCAGCTTGACCTCCTACGAGCAGTACTTC,CASSLTSYEQYF
TRBV9,few,TRBJ2-3,.,TGTGCCAGCAGCTTGCGACTAGCAGATACGCAGTATTTT,CASSLRLADTQYF
TRBV7-2,.,TRBJ2-5,TRBD1,TGTGCCAGCAGCCCCCGACCAGGGGGGACCCAGTACTTC,CASSPRPGGTQYF
TRBV15,.,TRBJ2-2,.,TGTGCCACCCTTGGGGGCTTGAACACCGGGGAGCTGTTTTTT,CATLGGLNTGELFF
TRBV7-2,.,TRBJ1-2,.,TGTGCCAGCAGCTTAAGGCAGGGGCTTTGGGGCTACACCTTC,CASSLRQGLWGYTF
TRBV6-5,.,TRBJ2-5,TRBD1,TGTGCCAGCAGTTACTCGGGGGACAGGGGGGCAGAGACCCAGTACTTC,CASSYSGDRGAETQYF
TRBV7-9,.,TRBJ1-3,TRBD1,TGTGCCAGCAGCCCCGACAGGGGCGGAAACACCATATATTTT,CASSPDRGGNTIYF
TRBV9,.,TRBJ2-2,.,TGTGCCAGCAGCGCGCGGGATTTGAACACCGGGGAGCTGTTTTTT,CASSARDLNTGELFF
TRBV5-8,.,TRBJ2-5,TRBD2,TGTGCCAGCAGCTTGAATGGGCGGGGGCAAGAGACCCAGTACTTC,CASSLNGRGQETQYF
TRBV27,.,TRBJ1-1,TRBD1,TGTGCCAGCAGTCCGGACGCCGACAGGGGTCGCCCTAATGAAGCTTTCTTT,CASSPDADRGRPNEAFF
TRBV11-2,.,TRBJ1-5,.,TGTGCCAGCAGCTCGGGACTCTTTAGCAATCAGCCCCAGCATTTT,CASSSGLFSNQPQHF
TRBV14,once,TRBJ1-2,.,TGTGCCAGCAGCCACCCCCGGCGGGGAGGGATCGGCTACACCTTC,CASSHPRRGGIGYTF
TRBV6-4,.,TRBJ2-3,TRBD2,TGTGCCAGCAGTGTTCTGGCTAGCGGAGAATCAGATACGCAGTATTTT,CASSVLASGESDTQYF
TRBV10-3,few,TRBJ1-1,.,TGTGCCATCAGTGATCGGGGGTCGTCAGAAGCTTTCTTT,CAISDRGSSEAFF
TRBV5-1,.,TRBJ1-1,TRBD1,TGCGCCAGCAGCAAGGACGGACAGGGTCGTGAAGCTTTCTTT,CASSKDGQGREAFF
TRBV6-5,.,TRBJ1-2,.,TGTGCCAGCAGCGTTACAGGGAACTATGGCTACACCTTC,CASSVTGNYGYTF
TRBV19,.,TRBJ1-1,.,TGTGCCAGTAGTGGACAGAGCACTGAAGCTTTCTTT,CASSGQSTEAFF
TRBV9,.,TRBJ2-5,.,TGTGCCAGCAGCGTAGGAGGGGGAACCCTCCCCGGGGAGACCCAGTACTTC,CASSVGGGTLPGETQYF
TRBV5-6,.,TRBJ1-2,TRBD1,TGTGCCAGGACAGGGGGCTGGAACTATGGCTACACCTTC,CARTGGWNYGYTF
TRBV7-2,.,TRBJ2-1,TRBD2,TGTGCCAGCAGCTTATCGGGACTAGGAAACAATGAGCAGTTCTTC,CASSLSGLGNNEQFF
TRBV6-5,.,TRBJ1-6,.,TGTGCCAGCAGTGACCGAGGGGGGGATTCCCCCCTCCACTTT,CASSDRGGDSPLHF
TRBV6-5,.,TRBJ2-1,TRBD1,TGTGCCAGCAGTTCCCCGGGACAGGGGCAGGATGAGCAGTTCTTC,CASSSPGQGQDEQFF
TRBV19,.,TRBJ1-2,TRBD1,TGTGCCAGCGGCGGACAGGGGGCTAATCGCTACACCTTC,CASGGQGANRYTF
TRBV9,.,TRBJ2-1,TRBD2,TGTGCCAGCAGCGCTAGCGGGGGCTCCTACAATGAGCAGTTCTTC,CASSASGGSYNEQFF
TRBV7-2,.,TRBJ1-4,.,TGTGCCAGCAACACAGAAGGTGGCCCTTGGGAAAAACTGTTTTTT,CASNTEGGPWEKLFF
TRBV5-4,.,TRBJ2-1,TRBD1,TGTGCCAGCAGCCCGGGACAGGGGGGCCACAATGAGCAGTTCTTC,CASSPGQGGHNEQFF
TRBV27,.,TRBJ2-7,.,TGTGCCAGCAGCCCGCGGGTATCCTACGAGCAGTACTTC,CASSPRVSYEQYF